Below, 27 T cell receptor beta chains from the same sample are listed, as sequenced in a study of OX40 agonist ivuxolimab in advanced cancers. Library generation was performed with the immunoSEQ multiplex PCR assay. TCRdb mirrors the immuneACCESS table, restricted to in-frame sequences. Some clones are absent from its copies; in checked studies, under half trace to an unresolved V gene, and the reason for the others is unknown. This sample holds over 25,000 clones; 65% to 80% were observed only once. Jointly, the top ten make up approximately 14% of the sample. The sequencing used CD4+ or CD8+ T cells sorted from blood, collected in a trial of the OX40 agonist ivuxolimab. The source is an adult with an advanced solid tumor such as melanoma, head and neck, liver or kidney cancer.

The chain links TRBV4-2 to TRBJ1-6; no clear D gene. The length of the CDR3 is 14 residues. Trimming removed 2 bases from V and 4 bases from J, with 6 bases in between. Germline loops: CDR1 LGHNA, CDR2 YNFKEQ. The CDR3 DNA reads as TGTGCCAGCAGCCAAAAACTGTATAATTCACCCCTCCACTTT. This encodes CASSQKLYNSPLHF.

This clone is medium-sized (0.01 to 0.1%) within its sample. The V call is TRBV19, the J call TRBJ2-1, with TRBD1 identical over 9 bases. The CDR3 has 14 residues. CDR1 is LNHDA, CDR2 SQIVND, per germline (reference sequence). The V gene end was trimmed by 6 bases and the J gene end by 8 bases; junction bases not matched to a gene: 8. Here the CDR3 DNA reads TGTGCCAGTAGACCCGGGACAGGGTTCGATGAGCAGTTCTTC. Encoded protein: CASRPGTGFDEQFF.

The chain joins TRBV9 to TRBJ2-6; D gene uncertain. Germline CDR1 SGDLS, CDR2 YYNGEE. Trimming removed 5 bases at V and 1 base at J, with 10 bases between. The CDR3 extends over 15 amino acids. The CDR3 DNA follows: TGTGCCAGCAGTCCCCTTTTATCTGGGGCCAACGTCCTGACTTTC. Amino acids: CASSPLLSGANVLTF.

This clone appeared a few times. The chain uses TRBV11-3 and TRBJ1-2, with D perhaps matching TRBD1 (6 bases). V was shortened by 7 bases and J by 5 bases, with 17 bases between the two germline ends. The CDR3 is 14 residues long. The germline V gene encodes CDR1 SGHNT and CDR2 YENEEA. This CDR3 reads CASNPKQGRYGYTF. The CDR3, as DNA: TGTGCCAGCAATCCGAAACAGGGTCGGTATGGCTACACCTTC.

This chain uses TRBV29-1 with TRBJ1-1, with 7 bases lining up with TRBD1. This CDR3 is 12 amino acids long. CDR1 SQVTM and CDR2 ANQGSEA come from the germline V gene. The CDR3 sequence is CSALGGPMGAFF. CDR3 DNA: TGCAGTGCGCTAGGGGGCCCCATGGGCGCTTTCTTT.

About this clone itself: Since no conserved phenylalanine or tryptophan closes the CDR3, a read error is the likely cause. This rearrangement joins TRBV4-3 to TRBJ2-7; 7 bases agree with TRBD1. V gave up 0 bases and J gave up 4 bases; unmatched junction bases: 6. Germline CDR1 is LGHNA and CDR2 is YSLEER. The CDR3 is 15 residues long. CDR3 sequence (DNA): TGCGCCAGCAGCCAAGATACAGGGACAGCATACGAGCAGTACCTC. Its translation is CASSQDTGTAYEQYL.

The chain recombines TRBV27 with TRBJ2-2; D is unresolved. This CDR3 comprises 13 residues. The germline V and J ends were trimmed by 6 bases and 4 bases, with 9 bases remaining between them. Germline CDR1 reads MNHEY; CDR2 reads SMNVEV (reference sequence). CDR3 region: CASSGPPTGELFF. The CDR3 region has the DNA TGTGCCAGCAGCGGACCACCCACCGGGGAGCTGTTTTTT.

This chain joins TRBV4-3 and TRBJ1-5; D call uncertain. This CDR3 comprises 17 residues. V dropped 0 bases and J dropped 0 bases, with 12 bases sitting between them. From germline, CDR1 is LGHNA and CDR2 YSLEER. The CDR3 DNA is TGCGCCAGCAGCCAAGACCGGGCAGATTATAGCAATCAGCCCCAGCATTTT. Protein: CASSQDRADYSNQPQHF.

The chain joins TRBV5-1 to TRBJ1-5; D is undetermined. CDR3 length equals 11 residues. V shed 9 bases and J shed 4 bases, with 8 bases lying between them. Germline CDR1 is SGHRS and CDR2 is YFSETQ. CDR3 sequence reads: CATSKNQPQHF. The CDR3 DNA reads TGCGCCACCTCCAAAAATCAGCCCCAGCATTTT. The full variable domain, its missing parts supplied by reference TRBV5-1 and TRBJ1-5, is KAGVTQTPRYLIKTRGQQVTLSCSPISGHRSVSWYQQTPGQGLQFLFEYFSETQRNKGNFPGRFSGRQFSNSRSEMNVSTLELGDSALYLCATSKNQPQHFGDGTRLSIL.

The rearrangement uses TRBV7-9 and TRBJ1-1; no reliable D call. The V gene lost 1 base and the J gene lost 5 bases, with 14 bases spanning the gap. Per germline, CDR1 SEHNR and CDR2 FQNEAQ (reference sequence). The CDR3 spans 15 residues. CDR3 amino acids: CASSLVRAGRTEAFF. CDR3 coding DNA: TGTGCCAGCAGCTTAGTTCGGGCCGGGAGGACTGAAGCTTTCTTT.

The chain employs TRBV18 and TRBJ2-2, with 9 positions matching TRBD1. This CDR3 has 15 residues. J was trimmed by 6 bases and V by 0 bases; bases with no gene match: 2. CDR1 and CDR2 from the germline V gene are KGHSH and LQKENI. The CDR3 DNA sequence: TGTGCCAGCTCACCACCCGACAGGGGGGCCGGGGAGCTGTTTTTT. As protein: CASSPPDRGAGELFF. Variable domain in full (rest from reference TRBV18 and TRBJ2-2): NAGVMQNPRHLVRRRGQEARLRCSPMKGHSHVYWYRQLPEEGLKFMVYLQKENIIDESGMPKERFSAEFPKEGPSILRIQQVVRGDSAAYFCASSPPDRGAGELFFGEGSRLTVL.

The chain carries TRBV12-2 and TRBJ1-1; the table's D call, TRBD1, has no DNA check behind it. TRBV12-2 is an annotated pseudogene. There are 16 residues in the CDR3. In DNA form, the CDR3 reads TGTGCAAGTCGCTTAGGTGCCTCGGGACAGGGCGGTGAAGCTTTCTTT. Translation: CASRLGASGQGGEAFF.

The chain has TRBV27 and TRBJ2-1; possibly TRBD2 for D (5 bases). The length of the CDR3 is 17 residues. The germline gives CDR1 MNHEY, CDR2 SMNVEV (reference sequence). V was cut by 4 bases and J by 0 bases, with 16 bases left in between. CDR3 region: CASSSLGRDSSYNEQFF. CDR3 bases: TGTGCCAGCAGTTCCCTCGGACGGGATAGCTCCTACAATGAGCAGTTCTTC.

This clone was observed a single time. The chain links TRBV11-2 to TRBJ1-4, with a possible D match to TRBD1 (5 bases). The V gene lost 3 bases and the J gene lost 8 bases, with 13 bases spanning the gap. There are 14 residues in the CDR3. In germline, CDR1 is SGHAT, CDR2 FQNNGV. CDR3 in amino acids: CASSFKGMSEKLFF. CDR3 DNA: TGTGCCAGCAGCTTTAAGGGGATGTCGGAAAAACTGTTTTTT.

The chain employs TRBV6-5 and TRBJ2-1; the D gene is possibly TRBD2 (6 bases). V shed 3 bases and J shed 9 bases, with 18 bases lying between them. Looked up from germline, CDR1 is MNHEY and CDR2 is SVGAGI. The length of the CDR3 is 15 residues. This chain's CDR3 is CASSYRTTSGGEQFF. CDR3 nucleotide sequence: TGTGCCAGCAGTTATCGTACGACTAGTGGGGGTGAGCAGTTCTTC.

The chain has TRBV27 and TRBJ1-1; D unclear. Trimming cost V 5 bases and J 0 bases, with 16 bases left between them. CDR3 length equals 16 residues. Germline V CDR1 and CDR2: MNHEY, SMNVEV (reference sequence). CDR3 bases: TGTGCCAGCAGTCAGCGCCCGGAGCTTGTGAACACTGAAGCTTTCTTT. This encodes CASSQRPELVNTEAFF.

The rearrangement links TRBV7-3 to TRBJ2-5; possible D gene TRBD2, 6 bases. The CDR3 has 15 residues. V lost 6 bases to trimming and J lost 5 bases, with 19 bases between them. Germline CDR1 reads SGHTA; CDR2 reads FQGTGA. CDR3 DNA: TGTGCCAGCAGTAAGGCCGGGGGTTTCAAGGAGACCCAGTACTTC. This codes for CASSKAGGFKETQYF.

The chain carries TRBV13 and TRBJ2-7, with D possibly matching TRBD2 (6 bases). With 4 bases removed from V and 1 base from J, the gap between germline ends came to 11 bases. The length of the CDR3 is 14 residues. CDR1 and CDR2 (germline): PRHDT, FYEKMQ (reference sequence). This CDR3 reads CASSSRDSSYEQYF. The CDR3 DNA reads TGTGCCAGCAGCTCCCGGGACTCGTCCTACGAGCAGTACTTC.

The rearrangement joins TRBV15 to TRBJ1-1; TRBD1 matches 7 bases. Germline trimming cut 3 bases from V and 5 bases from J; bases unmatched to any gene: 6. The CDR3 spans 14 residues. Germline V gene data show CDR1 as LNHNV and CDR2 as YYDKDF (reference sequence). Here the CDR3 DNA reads TGTGCCACCAGCAGTACAGGGGAAGGGACTGAAGCTTTCTTT. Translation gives CATSSTGEGTEAFF.

The CDR3 bases are TGTGCCAGCAGTTACTCCGGAGCTAGCAATCAGCCCCAGCATTTT. Translating gives CASSYSGASNQPQHF. The chain is built from TRBV6-5 and TRBJ1-5; D is unresolved. CDR3 size: 15 residues. The germline V gene has CDR1 MNHEY and CDR2 SVGAGI. V was cut by 0 bases and J by 0 bases, with 6 bases left in between.

CDR3 bases: TGTGCCAGCAGCCGGGACGTCAATGAAAAACTGTTTTTT. Translated, it gives CASSRDVNEKLFF. The chain carries TRBV7-2 and TRBJ1-4; the D gene is possibly TRBD1 (5 bases). Trimming shortened V by 5 bases and J by 5 bases, and 9 bases separated the two germline ends. Germline V CDR1 and CDR2: SGHTA, FQGNSA. The CDR3 runs 13 residues.

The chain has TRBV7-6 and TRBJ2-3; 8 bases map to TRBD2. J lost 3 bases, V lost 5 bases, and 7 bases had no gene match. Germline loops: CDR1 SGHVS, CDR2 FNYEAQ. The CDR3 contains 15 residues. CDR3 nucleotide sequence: TGTGCCAGCAGCCGACTCGGGGGGGCGACAGATACGCAGTATTTT. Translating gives CASSRLGGATDTQYF. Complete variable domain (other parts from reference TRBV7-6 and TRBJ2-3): GAGVSQSPRYKVTKRGQDVALRCDPISGHVSLYWYRQALGQGPEFLTYFNYEAQQDKSGLPNDRFSAERPEGSISTLTIQRTEQRDSAMYRCASSRLGGATDTQYFGPGTRLTVL.

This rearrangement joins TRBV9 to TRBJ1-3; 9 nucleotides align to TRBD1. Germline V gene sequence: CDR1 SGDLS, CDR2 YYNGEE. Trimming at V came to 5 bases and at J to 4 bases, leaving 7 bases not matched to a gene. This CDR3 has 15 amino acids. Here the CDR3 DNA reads TGTGCCAGCAGTTCGACAGGGGGTATGGGAAACACCATATATTTT. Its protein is CASSSTGGMGNTIYF.

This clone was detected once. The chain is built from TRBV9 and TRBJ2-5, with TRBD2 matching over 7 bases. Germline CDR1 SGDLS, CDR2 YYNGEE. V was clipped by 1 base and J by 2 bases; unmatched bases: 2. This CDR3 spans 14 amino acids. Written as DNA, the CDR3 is TGTGCCAGCAGCGTATGGGGGGGGCAAGAGACCCAGTACTTC. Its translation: CASSVWGGQETQYF.

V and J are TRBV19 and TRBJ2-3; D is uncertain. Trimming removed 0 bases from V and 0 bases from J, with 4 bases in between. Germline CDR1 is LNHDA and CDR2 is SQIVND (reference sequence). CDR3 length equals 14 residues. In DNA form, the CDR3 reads TGTGCCAGTAGTATAGAGGGCAGCACAGATACGCAGTATTTT. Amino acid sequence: CASSIEGSTDTQYF.

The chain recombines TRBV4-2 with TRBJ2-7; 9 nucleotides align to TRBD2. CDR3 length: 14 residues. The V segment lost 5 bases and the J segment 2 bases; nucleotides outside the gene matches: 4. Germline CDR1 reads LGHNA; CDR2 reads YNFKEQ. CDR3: CASSMKRGAYEQYF. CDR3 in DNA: TGTGCCAGCAGCATGAAGCGGGGGGCCTACGAGCAGTACTTC.

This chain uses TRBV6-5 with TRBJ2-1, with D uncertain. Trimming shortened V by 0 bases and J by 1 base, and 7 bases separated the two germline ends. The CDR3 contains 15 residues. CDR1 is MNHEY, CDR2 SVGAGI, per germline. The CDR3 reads CASSYSPDSYNEQFF. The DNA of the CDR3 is TGTGCCAGCAGTTACTCACCAGATTCCTACAATGAGCAGTTCTTC.